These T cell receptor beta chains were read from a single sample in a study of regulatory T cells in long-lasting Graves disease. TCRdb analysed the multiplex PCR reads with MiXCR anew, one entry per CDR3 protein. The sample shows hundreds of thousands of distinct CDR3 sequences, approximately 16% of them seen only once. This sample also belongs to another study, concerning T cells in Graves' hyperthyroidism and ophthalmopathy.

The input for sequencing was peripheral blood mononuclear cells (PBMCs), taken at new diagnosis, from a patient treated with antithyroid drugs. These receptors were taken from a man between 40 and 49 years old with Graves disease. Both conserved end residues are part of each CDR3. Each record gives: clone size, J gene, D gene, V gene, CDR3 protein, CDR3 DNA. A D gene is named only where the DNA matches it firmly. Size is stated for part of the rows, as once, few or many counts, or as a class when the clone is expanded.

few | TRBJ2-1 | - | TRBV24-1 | CATSDLGGALYNEQFF | TGTGCCACCAGTGATTTAGGCGGGGCGCTTTACAATGAGCAGTTCTTC
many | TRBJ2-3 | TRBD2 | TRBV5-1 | CASSWGSTSGARDTQYF | TGTGCCAGCAGCTGGGGGTCGACTAGCGGGGCGAGAGATACGCAGTATTTT
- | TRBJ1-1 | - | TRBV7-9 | CASSPRQENTEAFF | TGTGCCAGCAGCCCTCGACAGGAGAACACTGAAGCTTTCTTT
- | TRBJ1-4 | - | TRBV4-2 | CASSQDLWATNEKLFF | TGTGCCAGCAGCCAAGATCTTTGGGCAACTAATGAAAAACTGTTTTTT
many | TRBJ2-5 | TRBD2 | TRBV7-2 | CASSSRGPSGGVAGETQYF | TGTGCCAGCAGCTCAAGAGGTCCTAGCGGGGGGGTCGCGGGCGAGACCCAGTACTTC
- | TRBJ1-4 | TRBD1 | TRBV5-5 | CASSADRGDSDEKLFF | TGTGCCAGCAGCGCGGACAGGGGAGATTCGGATGAAAAACTGTTTTTT
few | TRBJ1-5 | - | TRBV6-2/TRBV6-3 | CASSHGTPSNQPQHF | TGTGCCAGCAGTCACGGGACACCGAGCAATCAGCCCCAGCATTTT
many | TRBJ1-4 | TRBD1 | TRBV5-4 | CASSPGQGYEKLFF | TGTGCCAGCAGCCCCGGACAGGGCTATGAAAAACTGTTTTTT
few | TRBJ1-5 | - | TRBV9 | CATACPKENNQPQHF | TGTGCCACCGCTTGCCCAAAGGAGAACAATCAGCCCCAGCATTTT
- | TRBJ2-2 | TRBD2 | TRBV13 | CASRAGEEAGELFF | TGTGCCAGTCGGGCGGGAGAGGAGGCCGGGGAGCTGTTTTTT
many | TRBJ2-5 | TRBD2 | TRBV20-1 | CSASLQGRVQETQYF | TGCAGTGCTAGCCTTCAAGGGAGGGTACAAGAGACCCAGTACTTC
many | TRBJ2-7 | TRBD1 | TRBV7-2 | CASSSGPGPRTGGQYF | TGTGCCAGCAGCAGCGGTCCCGGCCCTCGGACAGGCGGGCAGTACTTC
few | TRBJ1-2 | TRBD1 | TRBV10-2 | CASSGDRANYGYTF | TGCGCCAGCAGTGGGGACAGGGCGAACTATGGCTACACCTTC
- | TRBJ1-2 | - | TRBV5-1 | CASSFMTEYGYTF | TGTGCCAGCAGCTTTATGACAGAATATGGCTACACCTTC
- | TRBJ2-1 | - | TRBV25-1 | CASSGGPSSYNEQFF | TGTGCCAGCAGTGGGGGACCGAGCTCCTACAATGAGCAGTTCTTC
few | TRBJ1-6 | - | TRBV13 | CASRRRNSPLHF | TGTGCCAGCAGACGAAGGAATTCACCCCTCCACTTT
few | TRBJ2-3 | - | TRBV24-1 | CATSDARQLPSTDTQYF | TGTGCCACCAGTGATGCCCGACAGCTTCCTAGCACAGATACGCAGTATTTT
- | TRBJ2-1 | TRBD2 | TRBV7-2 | CASSLAESGTSGGIRNEQFF | TGTGCCAGCAGCTTAGCAGAATCAGGGACTAGCGGGGGGATCAGGAATGAGCAGTTCTTC
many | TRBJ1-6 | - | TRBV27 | CASRGRESSYNSPLHF | TGTGCCAGTCGCGGCAGGGAGAGCTCCTATAATTCACCCCTCCACTTT
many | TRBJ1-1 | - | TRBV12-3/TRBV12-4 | CASSLTGGVEAFF | TGTGCCAGCAGCCTAACGGGGGGGGTTGAAGCTTTCTTT
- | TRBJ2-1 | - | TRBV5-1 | CASRKAGGNEQFF | TGCGCCAGCAGAAAGGCCGGGGGCAATGAGCAGTTCTTC
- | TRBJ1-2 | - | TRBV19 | CASSTGPSGVGPRDYSYTF | TGTGCCAGTAGTACCGGACCTTCAGGGGTAGGCCCTAGGGACTATAGCTACACCTTC
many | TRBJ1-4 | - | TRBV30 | CAWNTRGLRATNEKLFF | TGTGCCTGGAATACGCGGGGGCTTAGGGCAACTAATGAAAAACTGTTTTTT
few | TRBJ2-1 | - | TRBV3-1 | CASSQTAGAAYNEQFF | TGTGCCAGCAGCCAAACAGCCGGGGCAGCCTACAATGAGCAGTTCTTC
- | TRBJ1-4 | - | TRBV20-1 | CSAIPATNEKLFF | TGCAGTGCTATCCCGGCAACTAATGAAAAACTGTTTTTT
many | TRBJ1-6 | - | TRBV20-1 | CSARVGVTNSPLHF | TGCAGTGCTAGAGTAGGGGTGACTAATTCACCCCTCCACTTT
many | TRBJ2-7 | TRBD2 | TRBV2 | CASSGRGLALSGAYEQYF | TGTGCCAGCAGTGGTAGGGGACTAGCGCTATCAGGGGCATACGAGCAGTACTTC
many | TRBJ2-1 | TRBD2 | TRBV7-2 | CASSRAAGGGNEQFF | TGTGCCAGCAGCCGGGCAGCGGGGGGGGGGAATGAGCAGTTCTTC
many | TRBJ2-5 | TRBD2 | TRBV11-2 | CASSRSGAGETQYF | TGTGCCAGCAGCCGTAGCGGGGCGGGGGAGACCCAGTACTTC
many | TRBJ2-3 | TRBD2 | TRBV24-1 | CATSDSGGDTDTQYF | TGTGCCACCAGTGATTCGGGGGGTGACACAGATACGCAGTATTTT
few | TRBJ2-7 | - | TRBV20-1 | CRPAATYEQYF | TGCAGGCCGGCGGCTACCTACGAGCAGTACTTC
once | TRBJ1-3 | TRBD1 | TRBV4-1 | CASSQPTGLNTIYF | TGCGCCAGCAGCCAGCCGACAGGGTTAAACACCATATATTTT
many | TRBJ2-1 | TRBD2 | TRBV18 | CASSPIPSGGMNEQFF | TGTGCCAGCTCACCCATCCCTAGCGGGGGTATGAATGAGCAGTTCTTC
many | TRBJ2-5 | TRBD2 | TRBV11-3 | CASSLPLAGKETQYF | TGTGCCAGCAGCTTACCACTAGCGGGGAAAGAGACCCAGTACTTC
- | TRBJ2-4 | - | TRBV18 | CASSTRTGPKNIQYF | TGTGCCAGCTCAACCCGTACTGGGCCCAAAAACATTCAGTACTTC
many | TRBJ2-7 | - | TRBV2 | CASSVGDSSYEQYF | TGTGCCAGCAGTGTGGGAGACAGCTCCTACGAGCAGTACTTC
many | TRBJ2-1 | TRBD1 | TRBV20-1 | CSARDSGQGYNEQFF | TGCAGTGCTAGAGATTCAGGACAGGGGTACAATGAGCAGTTCTTC
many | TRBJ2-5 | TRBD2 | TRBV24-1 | CATSVRGVGDQNQETQYF | TGTGCCACCAGTGTCCGGGGGGTGGGGGATCAGAACCAAGAGACCCAGTACTTC
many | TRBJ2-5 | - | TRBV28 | CASSLLGDFQETQYF | TGTGCCAGCAGTTTATTGGGGGACTTCCAAGAGACCCAGTACTTC
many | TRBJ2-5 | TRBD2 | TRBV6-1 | CASIRGGLETQYF | TGTGCCAGCATACGCGGGGGGTTAGAGACCCAGTACTTC
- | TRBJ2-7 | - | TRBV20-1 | CSANRPEDYEQYF | TGCAGTGCTAACCGACCAGAAGACTACGAGCAGTACTTC